This T cell receptor (beta chain) was retrieved from a study of CD8 T cells in ankylosing spondylitis. The CDR3 runs to 13 residues. Germline assignment: CDR1 SGHRS and CDR2 YFSETQ. Between the trimmed V and J ends, which lost 3 bases and 4 bases, there was a span of 10 bases. MiXCR was run by TCRdb on the 5' RACE reads, yielding one entry per CDR3 protein. The sample has about 240,000 distinct CDR3 sequences, roughly 10% seen once. This clonotype was counted at least ten times. Specimen: blood, either unsorted or a sorted T cell fraction (not recorded which). V gene TRBV5-1 combines with J gene TRBJ1-1; D is ambiguous. The clonotype comes from a male donor with ankylosing spondylitis or in good health (not recorded which). The CDR3 sequence is CASSSGSGTEAFF. CDR3 DNA: TGCGCCAGCAGCTCGGGGTCGGGCACTGAAGCTTTCTTT.